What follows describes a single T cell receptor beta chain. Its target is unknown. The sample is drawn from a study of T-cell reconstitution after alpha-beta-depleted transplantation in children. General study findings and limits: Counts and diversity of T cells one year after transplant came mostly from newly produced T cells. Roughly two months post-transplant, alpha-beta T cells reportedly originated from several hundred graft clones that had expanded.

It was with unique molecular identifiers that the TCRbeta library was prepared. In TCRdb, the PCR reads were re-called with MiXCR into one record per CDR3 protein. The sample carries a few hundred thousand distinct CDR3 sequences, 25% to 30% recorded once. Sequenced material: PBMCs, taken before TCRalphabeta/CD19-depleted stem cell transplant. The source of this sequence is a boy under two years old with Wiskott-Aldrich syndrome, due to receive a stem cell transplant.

In nucleotides, the CDR3 is TGCAGTGCTAGAGACAGCGGGTCCCGAACCTCCTACAATGAGCAGTTCTTC. It translates to CSARDSGSRTSYNEQFF. This chain links TRBV20-1 with TRBJ2-1; tentative D call: TRBD2 (6 bases). This CDR3 spans 17 amino acids. Deletions cut 0 bases from V and 0 bases from J, with 15 bases between. CDR1 is DFQATT and CDR2 is SNEGSKA in the germline V gene (reference sequence).